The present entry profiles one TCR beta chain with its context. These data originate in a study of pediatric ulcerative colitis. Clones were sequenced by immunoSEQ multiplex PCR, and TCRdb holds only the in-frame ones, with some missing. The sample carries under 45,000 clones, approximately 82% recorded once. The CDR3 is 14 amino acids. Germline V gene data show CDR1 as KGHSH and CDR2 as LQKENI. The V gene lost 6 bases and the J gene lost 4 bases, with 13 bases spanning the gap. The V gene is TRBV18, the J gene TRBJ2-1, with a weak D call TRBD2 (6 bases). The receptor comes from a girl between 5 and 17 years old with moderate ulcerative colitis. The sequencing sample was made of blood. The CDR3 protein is CASSPQAGYNEQFF. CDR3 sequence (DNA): TGTGCCAGCTCGCCGCAGGCGGGGTACAATGAGCAGTTCTTC.